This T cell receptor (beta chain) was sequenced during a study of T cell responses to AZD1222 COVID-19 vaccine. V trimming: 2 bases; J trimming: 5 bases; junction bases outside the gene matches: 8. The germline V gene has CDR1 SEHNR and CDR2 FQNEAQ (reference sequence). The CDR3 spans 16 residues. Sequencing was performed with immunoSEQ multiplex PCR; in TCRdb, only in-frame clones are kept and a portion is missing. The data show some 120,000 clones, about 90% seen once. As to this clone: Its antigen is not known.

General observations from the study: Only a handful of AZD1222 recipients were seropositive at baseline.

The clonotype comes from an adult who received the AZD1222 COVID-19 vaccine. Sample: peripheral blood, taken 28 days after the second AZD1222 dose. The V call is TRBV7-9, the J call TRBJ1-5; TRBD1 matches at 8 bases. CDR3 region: CASSLHSDREDQPQHF. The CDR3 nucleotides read TGTGCCAGCAGCTTACATTCGGACAGGGAGGATCAGCCCCAGCATTTT.